This T cell receptor beta chain originates from a study of post-analysis software for immune sequencing data. About the study: As for disease course, relapsing-remitting, secondary progressive and progressive-relapsing multiple sclerosis were all included.

Study-wide results and caveats: Diversity measured as normalized Chao1 was significantly lower in multiple sclerosis patients than in controls. When the samples were clustered directly with F measure, those that had been prepared in the same batch showed strong co-clustering. In patients, roughly five TRBV segments were more frequent than in controls, with TRBV5-6, TRBV5-1 and TRBV20-1 among them.

This clonotype has a count of ten or more. The antigen is unknown. The authors incorporated unique molecular identifiers into the TCR beta cDNA libraries. Yield was 500,000 or so cDNA molecules from approximately 0.95 to 9.8 million T cells. One entry per CDR3 protein, called by TCRdb with MiXCR from the PCR reads. The repertoire holds about 540,000 distinct CDR3 sequences, with approximately 34% as singletons. Trimming cost V 1 base and J 5 bases; bases outside gene matches: 2. Looked up from germline, CDR1 is DFQATT and CDR2 is SNEGSKA (reference sequence). This CDR3 spans 13 amino acids. This sequence originates from a girl younger than 18 with multiple sclerosis. V and J are TRBV20-1 and TRBJ2-1, with 7 bases aligning to TRBD2. Material: blood. CDR3 protein: CSARASGHNEQFF. Written as DNA, the CDR3 is TGCAGTGCTAGAGCTAGCGGTCACAATGAGCAGTTCTTC.